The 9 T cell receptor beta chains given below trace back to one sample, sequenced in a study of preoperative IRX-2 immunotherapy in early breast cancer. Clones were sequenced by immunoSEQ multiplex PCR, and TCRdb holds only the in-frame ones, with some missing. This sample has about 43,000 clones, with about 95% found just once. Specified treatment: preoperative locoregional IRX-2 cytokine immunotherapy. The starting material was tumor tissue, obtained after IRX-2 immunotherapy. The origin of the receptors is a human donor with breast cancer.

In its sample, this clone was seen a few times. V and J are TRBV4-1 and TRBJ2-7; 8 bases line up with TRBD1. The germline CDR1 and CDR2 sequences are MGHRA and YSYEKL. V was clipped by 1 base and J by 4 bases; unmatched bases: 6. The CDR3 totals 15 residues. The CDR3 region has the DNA TGCGCCAGCAGCCAAGGGACAGGGTGGACATACGAGCAGTACTTC. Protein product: CASSQGTGWTYEQYF.

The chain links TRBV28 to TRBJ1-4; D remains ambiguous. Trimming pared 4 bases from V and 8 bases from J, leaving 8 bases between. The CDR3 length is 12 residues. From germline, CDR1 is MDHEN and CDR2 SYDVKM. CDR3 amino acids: CASSSPGEKLFF. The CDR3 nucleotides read TGTGCCAGCAGTTCCCCGGGGGAAAAACTGTTTTTT. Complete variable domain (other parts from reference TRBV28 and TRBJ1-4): DVKVTQSSRYLVKRTGEKVFLECVQDMDHENMFWYRQDPGLGLRLIYFSYDVKMKEKGDIPEGYSVSREKKERFSLILESASTNQTSMYLCASSSPGEKLFFGSGTQLSVL.

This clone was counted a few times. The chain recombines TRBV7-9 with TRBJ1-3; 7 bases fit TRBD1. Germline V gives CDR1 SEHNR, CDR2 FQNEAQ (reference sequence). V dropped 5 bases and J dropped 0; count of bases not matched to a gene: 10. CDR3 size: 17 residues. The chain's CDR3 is CASSPRQGRGSGNTIYF. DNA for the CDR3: TGTGCCAGCAGCCCTAGACAGGGCCGGGGCTCTGGAAACACCATATATTTT.

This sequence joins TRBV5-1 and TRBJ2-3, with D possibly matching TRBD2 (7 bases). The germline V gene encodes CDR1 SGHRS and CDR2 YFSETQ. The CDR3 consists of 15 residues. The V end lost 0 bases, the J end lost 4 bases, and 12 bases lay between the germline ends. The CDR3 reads CASSLAGGDADTQYF. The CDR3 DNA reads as TGCGCCAGCAGCTTGGCGGGGGGCGATGCAGATACGCAGTATTTT.

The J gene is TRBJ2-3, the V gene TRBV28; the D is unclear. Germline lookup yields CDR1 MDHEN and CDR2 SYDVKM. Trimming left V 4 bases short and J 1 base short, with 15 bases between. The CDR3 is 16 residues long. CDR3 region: CASSSAVVHGTDTQYF. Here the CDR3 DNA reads TGTGCCAGCAGTTCGGCAGTTGTGCATGGCACAGATACGCAGTATTTT.

The CDR3 DNA sequence: TGTGCCAGCAGCTCCGCTGTAGGTTTATCCTACGAGCAGTACTTC. This sequence encodes CASSSAVGLSYEQYF. This sequence joins TRBV7-2 and TRBJ2-5; D gene unclear. The tail of the sequence fits TRBJ2-7 better, so the J call may be wrong. This CDR3 has 15 amino acids. From germline, CDR1 is SGHTA and CDR2 FQGNSA.

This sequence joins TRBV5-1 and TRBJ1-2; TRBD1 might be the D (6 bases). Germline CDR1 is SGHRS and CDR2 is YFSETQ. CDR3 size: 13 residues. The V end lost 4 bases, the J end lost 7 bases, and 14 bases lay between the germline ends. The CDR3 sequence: CASSTDRISGYTF. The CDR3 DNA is TGCGCCAGCAGCACTGACAGGATCAGTGGCTACACCTTC.

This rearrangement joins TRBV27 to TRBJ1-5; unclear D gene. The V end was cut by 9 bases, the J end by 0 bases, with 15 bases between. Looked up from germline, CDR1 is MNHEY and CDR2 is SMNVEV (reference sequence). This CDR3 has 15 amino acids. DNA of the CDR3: TGTGCCAGTTGTCGTGACGCCTTTAGCAATCAGCCCCAGCATTTT. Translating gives CASCRDAFSNQPQHF.

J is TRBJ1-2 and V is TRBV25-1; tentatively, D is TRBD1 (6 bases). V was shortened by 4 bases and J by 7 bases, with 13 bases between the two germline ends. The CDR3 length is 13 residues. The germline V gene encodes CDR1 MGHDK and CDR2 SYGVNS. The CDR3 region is CASSATGISGYTF. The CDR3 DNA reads TGTGCCAGCAGTGCAACAGGGATAAGTGGCTACACCTTC.